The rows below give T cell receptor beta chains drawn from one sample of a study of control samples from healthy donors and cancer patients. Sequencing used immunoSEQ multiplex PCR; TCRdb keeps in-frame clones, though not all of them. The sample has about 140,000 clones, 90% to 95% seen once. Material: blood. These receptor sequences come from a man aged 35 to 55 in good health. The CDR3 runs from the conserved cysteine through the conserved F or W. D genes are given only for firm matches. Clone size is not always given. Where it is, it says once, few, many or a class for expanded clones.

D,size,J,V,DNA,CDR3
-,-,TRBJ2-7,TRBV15,TGTGCCACCAGCAGAGTAAGAGAAGGGAAGCAGTACTTC,CATSRVREGKQYF
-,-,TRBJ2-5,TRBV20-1,TGCAGTGCTAGACTACAAGAGACCCAGTACTTC,CSARLQETQYF
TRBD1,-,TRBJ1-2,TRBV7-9,TGTGCCAGCAGGGCCGGGACAGGGGATGGCTACACCTTC,CASRAGTGDGYTF
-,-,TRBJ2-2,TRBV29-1,TGCAGCGTTGATAAGGGGCGGGCCGGGGAGCTGTTTTTT,CSVDKGRAGELFF
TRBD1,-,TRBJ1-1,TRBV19,TGTGCCAGTAGTAGGTGGGACAGACTGAACACTGAAGCTTTCTTT,CASSRWDRLNTEAFF
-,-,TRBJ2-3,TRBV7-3,TGTGCCAGCAGCGTAGGAGATGGTACGCAGTATTTT,CASSVGDGTQYF
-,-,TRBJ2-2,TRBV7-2,TGTGCCAGCAGCTTGCAGGTTCTGCCGAACACCGGGGAGCTGTTTTTT,CASSLQVLPNTGELFF
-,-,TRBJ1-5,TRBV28,TGTGCCAGCAGTATCCCGTTAGGGGATAGTCAGCCCCAGCATTTT,CASSIPLGDSQPQHF
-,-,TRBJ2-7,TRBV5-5,TGTGCCAGCAGCTCCATAACCTCCGGGACGACCTCCTACGAGCAGTACTTC,CASSSITSGTTSYEQYF
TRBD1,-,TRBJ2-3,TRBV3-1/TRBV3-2,TGTGCCAGCAACCGACAGGGGGACGATACGCAGTATTTT,CASNRQGDDTQYF
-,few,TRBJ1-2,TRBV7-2,TGTGCCAGCAGCTTAGCATTGGGGGGTGGCTACACCTTC,CASSLALGGGYTF
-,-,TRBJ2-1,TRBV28,TGTGCCAGCAGTACCTCCGGACATTACAATGAGCAGTTCTTC,CASSTSGHYNEQFF
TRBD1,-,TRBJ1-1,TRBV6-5,TGTGCCAGCAGCTACGACAGGGCGAGGGATGAAGCTTTCTTT,CASSYDRARDEAFF
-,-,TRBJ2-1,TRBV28,TGTGCCAGCAGTCAGAACAATGAGCAGTTCTTC,CASSQNNEQFF
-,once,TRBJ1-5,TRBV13,TGTGCCAGCAGTCTCGGACAGCTCCAGAGGGGCAATCAGCCCCAGCATTTT,CASSLGQLQRGNQPQHF
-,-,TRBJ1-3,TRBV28,TGTGCCAGCTCGATCCAGGGTTTAGGAAACACCATATATTTT,CASSIQGLGNTIYF
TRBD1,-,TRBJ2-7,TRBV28,TGTGCCAGCAACAGGGGCCGGAGTGAGCAGTACTTC,CASNRGRSEQYF
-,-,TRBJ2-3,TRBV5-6,TGTGCCAGCAGCTTACTGGAGAGGACAGATACGCAGTATTTT,CASSLLERTDTQYF
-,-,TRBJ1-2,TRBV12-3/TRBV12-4,TGTGCCAGCAGTGAGGGATCCCGCGGCTACACCTTC,CASSEGSRGYTF
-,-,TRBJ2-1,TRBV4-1,TGCGCCAGCAGCCAAGACTCAGGGCTAGCAGGCCGCGGAGAGCAGTTCTTC,CASSQDSGLAGRGEQFF
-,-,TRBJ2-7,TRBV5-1,TGCGCCACCCGACCCGGGACAACCTACGAGCAGTACTTC,CATRPGTTYEQYF
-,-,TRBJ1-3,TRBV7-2,TGTGCCAGCAGCTTAGCAGGGACAGGAAACACCATATATTTT,CASSLAGTGNTIYF
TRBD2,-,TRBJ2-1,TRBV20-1,TGCAGTGCTAGTCTTCTGCGGGAGGGCCTTGGTGAGCAGTTCTTC,CSASLLREGLGEQFF
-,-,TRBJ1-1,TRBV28,TGTGCCAGCAGCCGGGGGGCTCGTGAAGCTTTCTTT,CASSRGAREAFF
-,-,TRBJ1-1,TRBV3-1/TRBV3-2,TGTGCCAGCAGCCAGGCCTCAGGTTTCAACACTGAAGCTTTCTTT,CASSQASGFNTEAFF
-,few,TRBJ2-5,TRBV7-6,TGTGCCAGCAGCTTATTTCAACGGGGCCCAAGCGGAAAAGAGACCCAGTACTTC,CASSLFQRGPSGKETQYF
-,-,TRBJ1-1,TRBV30,TGTGCCTGGAGCTACAGCTCGAACACTGAAGCTTTCTTT,CAWSYSSNTEAFF
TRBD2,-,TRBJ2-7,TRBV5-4,TGTGCCAGCAGCCCCGGGACTAACAAAAACCCGGAGCAGTACTTC,CASSPGTNKNPEQYF
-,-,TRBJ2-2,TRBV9,TGTGCCAGCAGCGTGGTGGCAGGGGCTGCAGCCGGGGAGCTGTTTTTT,CASSVVAGAAAGELFF
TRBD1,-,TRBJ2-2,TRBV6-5,TGTGCCAGCACCGGGACAGGGATCACCGGGGAGCTGTTTTTT,CASTGTGITGELFF
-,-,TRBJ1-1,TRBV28,TGTGCCAGCAAAGAGAGCACTGAAGCTTTCTTT,CASKESTEAFF
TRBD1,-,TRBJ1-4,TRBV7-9,TGTGCCAGCAGCTTAACAGGGGCCCAATATAATGAAAAACTGTTTTTT,CASSLTGAQYNEKLFF
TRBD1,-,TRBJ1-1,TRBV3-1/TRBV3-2,TGTGCCAGCAGCCCACAGGGGGCGCGGGCTTTCTTT,CASSPQGARAFF
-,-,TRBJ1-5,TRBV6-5,TGTGCCAGCAGACCGACTACACATAGCAATCAGCCCCAGCATTTT,CASRPTTHSNQPQHF
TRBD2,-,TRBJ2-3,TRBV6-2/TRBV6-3,TGTGCCAGCAGTGCCGTAGCGGGGGGCCGCACAGATACGCAGTATTTT,CASSAVAGGRTDTQYF
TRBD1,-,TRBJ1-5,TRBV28,TGTGCCAGCAGTTTGCCAGGGGGCTATCAGCCCCAGCATTTT,CASSLPGGYQPQHF
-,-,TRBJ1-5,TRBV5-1,TGCGCCAGCAGCGTGGGACCGAATAGCAATCAGCCCCAGCATTTT,CASSVGPNSNQPQHF
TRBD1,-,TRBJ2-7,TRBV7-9,TGTGCCAGCAGCTTAGGGGGACAGGGCTACGAGCAGTACTTC,CASSLGGQGYEQYF
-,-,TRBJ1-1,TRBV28,TGTGCCAGCAGTTTAAGGTTGGGGCGCGCCACTGAAGCTTTCTTT,CASSLRLGRATEAFF
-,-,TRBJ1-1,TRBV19,TGTGCCAGTAAAACTAAGGGCATGAACACTGAAGCTTTCTTT,CASKTKGMNTEAFF
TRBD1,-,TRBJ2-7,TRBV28,TGTGCCAGCAGTTTGACAGGGGGTAGCCACGAGCAGTACTTC,CASSLTGGSHEQYF
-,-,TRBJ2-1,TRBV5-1,TGCGCCAGCAGCTTGGGACTAGGGAGGAGCAATGAGCAGTTCTTC,CASSLGLGRSNEQFF